This T cell receptor beta chain was captured in a study of blood T cell repertoires in COVID-19. About the study: Some COVID-19 samples were acute and others convalescent; all came from the United States, Italy and Spain. The cDNA or gDNA used as material had been derived from T cells, B-cell-depleted T cells, or PBMCs.

Self-reported history from a screening survey and questionnaire set each donor's cohort. Original processing methods: Estimated nucleated cell counts came from reference gene primer amplification. The protocol was immunoSEQ multiplex PCR, while the TCRdb copy is restricted to in-frame clones and leaves out a portion. That table furnishes V, J and clone size, whereas the DNA furnished D and trimming. The sample lists roughly 250,000 clones, around nine tenths occurring once. Per germline, CDR1 SNHLY and CDR2 FYNNEI. V lost 7 bases and J lost 3, with 12 bases in between. CDR3 length equals 14 residues. The chain couples TRBV2 to TRBJ1-4; TRBD1 is a possible D gene (5 bases). The clonotype comes from a young woman who had recovered from COVID-19. Sequenced sample: PBMCs or T cells enriched from blood (not recorded which). DNA of the CDR3: TGTGCCAGCATTAACGGGGGGTCTAATGAAAAACTGTTTTTT. Translated, it gives CASINGGSNEKLFF.